Following are 8 T cell receptor beta chains from one sample sequenced in a study of blood T cell repertoires in COVID-19. Only in-frame clones appear in the TCRdb table, and some are missing; sequencing was by immunoSEQ multiplex PCR. The table includes about 250,000 clones, roughly 86% detected once. Material for sequencing was peripheral blood. The receptors were sampled from a man in his fifties or sixties with acute or convalescent COVID-19.

The sample holds a few counts of this clone. This chain connects TRBV30 to TRBJ1-5; 9 positions match TRBD1. This CDR3 is built from 16 residues. The V segment lost 0 bases and the J segment 4 bases; nucleotides outside the gene matches: 7. Germline V gene lookup returns CDR1 GTSNPN and CDR2 SVGIG (reference sequence). CDR3 sequence: CAWSVRGTGRNQPQHF. In DNA form, the CDR3 reads TGTGCCTGGAGTGTACGGGGGACAGGGAGGAATCAGCCCCAGCATTTT.

CDR3: CASSITGTPEQYF. The CDR3 bases are TGTGCCAGCAGTATAACAGGGACGCCCGAGCAGTACTTC. The chain carries TRBV27 and TRBJ2-7; tentative D call: TRBD1 (6 bases). This CDR3 comprises 13 residues. Germline-derived CDR1 and CDR2 are MNHEY and SMNVEV (reference sequence). V was trimmed by 5 bases and J by 6 bases, leaving 14 bases between them.

The CDR3 DNA sequence: TGTGCCAGTAGTGGCACAGGGGTTCAGCCCCAGCATTTT. Translated: CASSGTGVQPQHF. The V and J genes are TRBV19 and TRBJ1-5; 7 bases fit TRBD1. Germline lookup yields CDR1 LNHDA and CDR2 SQIVND (reference sequence). The CDR3 contains 13 residues. The V gene end was trimmed by 5 bases and the J gene end by 6 bases; junction bases not matched to a gene: 4.

This clone has more than one count but fewer than ten. The chain has TRBV19 and TRBJ1-4; D gene uncertain. The CDR3 is 14 residues long. Germline CDR1 reads LNHDA; CDR2 reads SQIVND (reference sequence). Trimming left V 5 bases short and J 3 bases short, with 10 bases between. In nucleotides, the CDR3 is TGTGCCAGTAGTCCCGGGTGGGCTAATGAAAAACTGTTTTTT. Translation: CASSPGWANEKLFF.

The rearrangement uses TRBV24-1 and TRBJ1-2; the D gene is possibly TRBD1 (6 bases). V was pared by 9 bases and J by 0 bases, with 10 bases between. The germline V gene has CDR1 KGHDR and CDR2 SFDVKD. This CDR3 is built from 13 residues. The CDR3 region is CATSQGANYGYTF. The CDR3 coding sequence is TGTGCCACCTCACAGGGCGCTAACTATGGCTACACCTTC.

The chain employs TRBV28 and TRBJ1-2, with D possibly being TRBD1 (5 bases). The ends were cut back, 7 bases at V and 0 bases at J, with 12 bases in the middle. The CDR3 runs 14 residues. Germline V gives CDR1 MDHEN, CDR2 SYDVKM. The CDR3 DNA reads as TGTGCCAGCAACTGGCAGACAGCTAACTATGGCTACACCTTC. This translates into CASNWQTANYGYTF.

The chain joins TRBV4-2 to TRBJ1-5, with D maybe TRBD1 (6 bases). V lost 0 bases and J lost 5, with 17 bases in between. The CDR3 loop spans 17 amino acids. Germline V gene sequence: CDR1 LGHNA, CDR2 YNFKEQ. In DNA form, the CDR3 reads TGTGCCAGCAGCCAAGATGATTGGGGGCTGGGTGATCAGCCCCAGCATTTT. This codes for CASSQDDWGLGDQPQHF.

The V call is TRBV5-1, the J call TRBJ2-7, with D possibly TRBD2 on 6 matching bases. The CDR3 has 13 residues. V lost 2 bases to trimming and J lost 7 bases, with 13 bases between them. The V gene's germline CDR1 is SGHRS and CDR2 YFSETQ. Written as DNA, the CDR3 is TGCGCCAGCAGCTTTGGCGGTGGAGGGGAGCAGTACTTC. Translated: CASSFGGGGEQYF.